One sample yielded the 8 T cell receptor beta chains listed below, sequenced in a study of OX40 agonist ivuxolimab in advanced cancers. Profiled with immunoSEQ multiplex PCR; TCRdb holds only in-frame clones, not every one. The sample lists 80,000 to 100,000 clones; less than 90% were seen once. This specimen consisted of CD4+ or CD8+ T cells sorted from blood, obtained in a trial of the OX40 agonist ivuxolimab. All receptors derive from an adult with an advanced solid tumor such as melanoma, head and neck, liver or kidney cancer.

The chain couples TRBV6-6 to TRBJ2-2; D gene uncertain. Germline-derived CDR1 and CDR2 are MNHNY and SVGAGI (reference sequence). This CDR3 region has 16 residues. V lost 4 bases, J lost 5 bases, and 17 bases lay in between. CDR3 nucleotide sequence: TGTGCCAGCAGTTTGATGGACCAGCGAACAACCGGGGAGCTGTTTTTT. It codes for CASSLMDQRTTGELFF.

V gene TRBV4-1 combines with J gene TRBJ2-7; D is unresolved. From germline, CDR1 is MGHRA and CDR2 YSYEKL. V was cut by 4 bases and J by 5 bases, with 6 bases left in between. The CDR3 contains 11 residues. The CDR3, as DNA: TGCGCCAGCAGCCTCGGAGACGAGCAGTACTTC. Translated, it gives CASSLGDEQYF.

In DNA form, the CDR3 reads TGTGCCAGCAGCTTAGAACAGGCCGGCGGGCAGCCCCAGCATTTT. Translated: CASSLEQAGGQPQHF. The V call is TRBV7-9, the J call TRBJ1-5; TRBD1 might be the D (5 bases). Germline CDR1 and CDR2: SEHNR and FQNEAQ (reference sequence). This CDR3 has 15 amino acids. V dropped 1 base and J dropped 7 bases, with 14 bases sitting between them.

Worth noting for this clone: One end of the junction is discordant with germline, which a read error may explain. The rearrangement joins TRBV7-7 to TRBJ2-6; TRBD1 matches 7 bases. The length of the CDR3 is 18 residues. Germline CDR1 reads SSHAT; CDR2 reads FNYEAQ (reference sequence). The CDR3 bases are TGTGCTAGCAGCTCGCGGACAGGAAACCTCTCTGGGGCCAACGTCCTGACTTTC. It yields the protein CASSSRTGNLSGANVLTF.

J is TRBJ2-5 and V is TRBV5-1, with 9 bases fitting TRBD1. Germline-derived CDR1 and CDR2 are SGHRS and YFSETQ. The CDR3 covers 15 residues. The V gene end was trimmed by 4 bases and the J gene end by 1 base; junction bases not matched to a gene: 5. CDR3 in amino acids: CASSRTGARQETQYF. The CDR3 nucleotides are TGCGCCAGCAGCCGGACAGGGGCCCGCCAAGAGACCCAGTACTTC. Variable domain in full (rest from reference TRBV5-1 and TRBJ2-5): KAGVTQTPRYLIKTRGQQVTLSCSPISGHRSVSWYQQTPGQGLQFLFEYFSETQRNKGNFPGRFSGRQFSNSRSEMNVSTLELGDSALYLCASSRTGARQETQYFGPGTRLLVL.

This clone was observed a single time. V and J are TRBV19 and TRBJ1-3; 8 bases fit TRBD1. V lost 0 bases and J lost 7; bases outside the gene matches: 11. The CDR3 loop spans 17 amino acids. CDR1 LNHDA and CDR2 SQIVND come from the germline V gene (reference sequence). For the CDR3, the DNA is TGTGCCAGTAGTATAGACCGGACAGGGTTCGTAGGGAACACCATATATTTT. This codes for CASSIDRTGFVGNTIYF.

This chain links TRBV30 with TRBJ1-1, with D perhaps matching TRBD1 (6 bases). The V end was cut by 7 bases, the J end by 1 base, with 16 bases between. The CDR3 consists of 14 residues. Germline lookup yields CDR1 GTSNPN and CDR2 SVGIG (reference sequence). CDR3 nucleotides: TGTGCCTCATCAAAGGGGGGTAAGAACACTGAAGCTTTCTTT. Its translation: CASSKGGKNTEAFF.

The chain combines TRBV10-3 with TRBJ2-1, with 12 bases fitting TRBD2. Trimming cost V 4 bases and J 7 bases; bases outside gene matches: 5. The CDR3 extends over 15 amino acids. The germline V gene encodes CDR1 ENHRY and CDR2 SYGVKD. The CDR3 loop reads CAISAPTSGRNEQFF. The CDR3 nucleotides read TGTGCCATCAGTGCTCCGACTAGCGGGAGAAATGAGCAGTTCTTC.